The sequence of this TCR beta chain was determined in a study of shared clonotypes between healthy human individuals. General study findings and limits: Specimens sampled were limited to blood, with tissue repertoires likely differing.

About 30,000 T cell genomes, or roughly 300 ng DNA, went into unsorted PBMC replicate PCRs. Original processing notes: ImmunoSEQ gave junction-only sequences without quality scores, so filtering differed. Measured with immunoSEQ multiplex PCR; TCRdb has only the in-frame clones, and not every one. V and J calls plus clone size are reproduced from that table; the DNA served to infer D and trimming. The repertoire includes 400,000 to 600,000 clones, more than 75% of them detected once, and 13% sits in the top ten. V was clipped by 5 bases and J by 7 bases; unmatched bases: 20. CDR3 length equals 19 residues. Germline values: CDR1 SGDLS, CDR2 YYNGEE. Comments on this clone: Its antigen remains unidentified.

The sequenced sample consisted of PBMCs. This receptor was obtained from a woman between 40 and 50 years old in good health. Some clones in this sample may be carry-over from other donors' samples. This chain links TRBV9 with TRBJ2-1; 11 bases match TRBD2. CDR3 DNA: TGTGCCAGCAGTCTGGGGCAAGGGACCTTAGCGGGAGGGGTAAATGAGCAGTTCTTC. It codes for CASSLGQGTLAGGVNEQFF.